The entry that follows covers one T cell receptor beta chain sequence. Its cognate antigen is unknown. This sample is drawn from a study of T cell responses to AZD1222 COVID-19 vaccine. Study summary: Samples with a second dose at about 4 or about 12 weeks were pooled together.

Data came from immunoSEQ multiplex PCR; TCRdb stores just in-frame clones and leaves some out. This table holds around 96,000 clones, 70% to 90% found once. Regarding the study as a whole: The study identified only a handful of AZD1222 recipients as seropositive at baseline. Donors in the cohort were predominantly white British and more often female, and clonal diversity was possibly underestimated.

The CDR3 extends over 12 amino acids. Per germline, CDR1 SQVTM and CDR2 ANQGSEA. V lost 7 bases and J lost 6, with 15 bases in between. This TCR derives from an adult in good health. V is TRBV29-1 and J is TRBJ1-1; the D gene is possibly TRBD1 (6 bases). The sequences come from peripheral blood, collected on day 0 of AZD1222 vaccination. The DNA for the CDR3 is TGCAGCGCCAAGGGCGCAGGGGCTGAAGCTTTCTTT. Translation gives CSAKGAGAEAFF.